This entry lists 20 T cell receptor beta chains sequenced from one sample in a study of cytomegalovirus exposure and HLA in healthy donors. It was with 60 Vbeta and 13 Jbeta primers that the PCR ran. Measured with immunoSEQ multiplex PCR; TCRdb has only the in-frame clones, and not every one. The repertoire table contains 100,000 to 150,000 clones. The specimen was PBMCs. These receptors were obtained from a man aged 25 to 40 in good health and CMV-seronegative.

The chain has TRBV30 and TRBJ1-1; D is unresolved. Germline CDR1 and CDR2: GTSNPN and SVGIG (reference sequence). Trimming cost V 4 bases and J 5 bases, with 8 bases left between them. The CDR3 is made up of 11 amino acids. The CDR3 nucleotides read TGTGCCTGGACCACCAGTACTGAAGCTTTCTTT. It encodes CAWTTSTEAFF.

The chain is built from TRBV18 and TRBJ2-5; 7 bases are a match to TRBD1. V was pared by 5 bases and J by 2 bases, with 5 bases of the junction left unmatched. Germline CDR1 KGHSH, CDR2 LQKENI. CDR3 length: 14 residues. The CDR3 DNA is TGTGCCAGCTCATCCGGGACAGCTCAAGAGACCCAGTACTTC. Its translation: CASSSGTAQETQYF. Complete variable domain (other parts from reference TRBV18 and TRBJ2-5): NAGVMQNPRHLVRRRGQEARLRCSPMKGHSHVYWYRQLPEEGLKFMVYLQKENIIDESGMPKERFSAEFPKEGPSILRIQQVVRGDSAAYFCASSSGTAQETQYFGPGTRLLVL.

A note on this clone: The same CDR3 arises from other DNA sequences in this sample as well. The chain carries TRBV27 and TRBJ2-7, with a tentative D call TRBD2 (6 bases). Trimming pared 4 bases from V and 0 bases from J, leaving 10 bases between. This CDR3 is built from 14 residues. Germline assignment: CDR1 MNHEY and CDR2 SMNVEV (reference sequence). The CDR3 nucleotides read TGTGCCAGCAGTTGGGACTCTAGCTCCTACGAGCAGTACTTC. Translated: CASSWDSSSYEQYF.

This sequence joins TRBV15 and TRBJ2-1; 9 bases map to TRBD2. V shed 4 bases and J 3 bases; nucleotides not matched to a gene: 7. The germline gives CDR1 LNHNV, CDR2 YYDKDF (reference sequence). The CDR3 sequence is 16 residues long. The CDR3 spells CATSTSAGGRYNEQFF. The CDR3 nucleotides are TGTGCCACCAGCACCTCAGCGGGAGGACGCTACAATGAGCAGTTCTTC.

The V and J genes are TRBV7-3 and TRBJ2-1, with TRBD2 matching 9 bases. The CDR3 is 16 residues long. CDR1 is SGHTA, CDR2 FQGTGA, per germline. The V gene end was trimmed by 2 bases and the J gene end by 8 bases; junction bases not matched to a gene: 10. CDR3 sequence: CASSLRWREGKDEQFF. CDR3 nucleotide sequence: TGTGCCAGCAGCTTACGATGGCGGGAGGGAAAGGATGAGCAGTTCTTC.

The chain is built from TRBV30 and TRBJ1-1; D is uncertain. The germline gives CDR1 GTSNPN, CDR2 SVGIG (reference sequence). The ends were cut back, 1 base at V and 7 bases at J, with 13 bases in the middle. The CDR3 is 13 amino acids. The CDR3 DNA reads as TGTGCCTGGAGTGGGACCCTCGAGGGTGAAGCTTTCTTT. Protein: CAWSGTLEGEAFF.

This rearrangement joins TRBV27 to TRBJ1-4; 8 positions agree with TRBD1. CDR1 MNHEY and CDR2 SMNVEV come from the germline V gene (reference sequence). V was pared by 5 bases and J by 2 bases, with 7 bases of the junction left unmatched. CDR3 size: 16 residues. The CDR3 loop reads CASSRQGISTNEKLFF. The DNA of the CDR3 is TGTGCCAGCAGTAGACAGGGGATATCCACTAATGAAAAACTGTTTTTT. Full variable domain (remainder filled in from reference TRBV27 and TRBJ1-4): EAQVTQNPRYLITVTGKKLTVTCSQNMNHEYMSWYRQDPGLGLRQIYYSMNVEVTDKGDVPEGYKVSRKEKRNFPLILESPSPNQTSLYFCASSRQGISTNEKLFFGSGTQLSVL.

V is TRBV11-2 and J is TRBJ1-2; D unresolved. The CDR3 has 12 residues. Germline CDR1 is SGHAT and CDR2 is FQNNGV. V was cut by 3 bases and J by 6 bases, with 8 bases left in between. CDR3 DNA sequence: TGTGCCAGCAGCTTGGGGAGCCATGGCTACACCTTC. Its translation is CASSLGSHGYTF. Looking up the rest from reference TRBV11-2 and TRBJ1-2 gives the full variable domain: EAGVAQSPRYKIIEKRQSVAFWCNPISGHATLYWYQQILGQGPKLLIQFQNNGVVDDSQLPKDRFSAERLKGVDSTLKIQPAKLEDSAVYLCASSLGSHGYTFGSGTRLTVV.

J is TRBJ2-2 and V is TRBV19, with a possible D match to TRBD2 (5 bases). CDR1 and CDR2 (germline): LNHDA, SQIVND (reference sequence). CDR3 length equals 15 residues. Trimming shortened V by 7 bases and J by 5 bases, and 17 bases separated the two germline ends. The CDR3 reads CASIGRDIWTGELFF. The CDR3 region has the DNA TGTGCCAGTATCGGACGGGATATATGGACCGGGGAGCTGTTTTTT.

The V gene is TRBV2, the J gene TRBJ1-1; tentative D call: TRBD1 (6 bases). The CDR3 consists of 14 residues. The germline V gene has CDR1 SNHLY and CDR2 FYNNEI. V dropped 6 bases and J dropped 3 bases, with 14 bases sitting between them. DNA for the CDR3: TGTGCCAGCAGCGGAAGGGGGAGGGACACTGAAGCTTTCTTT. It yields the protein CASSGRGRDTEAFF. Full variable domain (missing parts from reference TRBV2 and TRBJ1-1): EPEVTQTPSHQVTQMGQEVILRCVPISNHLYFYWYRQILGQKVEFLVSFYNNEISEKSEIFDDQFSVERPDGSNFTLKIRSTKLEDSAMYFCASSGRGRDTEAFFGQGTRLTVV.

The chain recombines TRBV27 with TRBJ2-1; 10 positions agree with TRBD2. With 8 bases clipped from V and 2 bases from J, the junction kept 6 bases outside the gene matches. The CDR3 spans 15 residues. Germline loops: CDR1 MNHEY, CDR2 SMNVEV (reference sequence). The DNA for the CDR3 is TGTGCCAGCGCACGAAGCGGGAGGGCCTACAATGAGCAGTTCTTC. The encoded protein is CASARSGRAYNEQFF.

The rearrangement uses TRBV19 and TRBJ2-7; 8 nucleotides line up with TRBD2. The germline gives CDR1 LNHDA, CDR2 SQIVND (reference sequence). The CDR3 covers 13 residues. V was pared by 11 bases and J by 0 bases, with 6 bases of the junction left unmatched. CDR3 nucleotide sequence: TGTGCCTCCCAGCTAGCGGGCTCCTACGAGCAGTACTTC. Its translation is CASQLAGSYEQYF.

The chain couples TRBV27 to TRBJ2-7, with a tentative D call TRBD1 (6 bases). Germline values: CDR1 MNHEY, CDR2 SMNVEV (reference sequence). The CDR3 contains 14 residues. The V end was cut by 5 bases, the J end by 5 bases, with 16 bases between. In DNA, the CDR3 is TGTGCCAGCAGTCCCCCCAACAGGGTAGACGAGCAGTACTTC. This gives the protein CASSPPNRVDEQYF.

The J gene is TRBJ1-6, the V gene TRBV28; D is perhaps TRBD1 (6 bases). Germline CDR1 and CDR2: MDHEN and SYDVKM. V gave up 5 bases and J gave up 6 bases, with 26 bases separating them. The CDR3 consists of 19 residues. In DNA, the CDR3 is TGTGCCAGCAGTGGGACACATCCTTTCGTACTCCACCTTAATTCACCCCTCCACTTT. This gives the protein CASSGTHPFVLHLNSPLHF.

As DNA, the CDR3 is TGTGCCAGTAGTCCCGCGTGGGCAGGTTCCGACGAGCAGTACTTC. Translated: CASSPAWAGSDEQYF. The chain couples TRBV19 to TRBJ2-7; D is unclear. Germline lookup yields CDR1 LNHDA and CDR2 SQIVND (reference sequence). Trimming shortened V by 5 bases and J by 5 bases, and 19 bases separated the two germline ends. The CDR3 contains 15 residues.

This chain links TRBV7-9 with TRBJ2-7; 10 bases agree with TRBD1. CDR1 is SEHNR and CDR2 is FQNEAQ in the germline V gene (reference sequence). The CDR3 extends over 15 amino acids. V was pared by 5 bases and J by 3 bases, with 7 bases of the junction left unmatched. CDR3 in DNA: TGTGCCAGCAGCCCAAAGACAGGGGGCTACTACGAGCAGTACTTC. Its translation: CASSPKTGGYYEQYF.

This chain links TRBV28 with TRBJ2-7; 8 positions agree with TRBD1. V lost 7 bases to trimming and J lost 4 bases; unmatched junction nucleotides: 12. Germline loops: CDR1 MDHEN, CDR2 SYDVKM. The CDR3 totals 15 residues. The CDR3 DNA sequence: TGTGCCAGCACATCTGACAGGGGCTTTCGGTACGAGCAGTACTTC. It codes for CASTSDRGFRYEQYF.

This rearrangement joins TRBV5-1 to TRBJ1-4; D remains ambiguous. The CDR3 runs to 15 residues. V lost 0 bases to trimming and J lost 2 bases, with 8 bases between them. Looked up from germline, CDR1 is SGHRS and CDR2 is YFSETQ. CDR3 in DNA: TGCGCCAGCAGCTTGGGGGGAGAGACTAATGAAAAACTGTTTTTT. Translated, it gives CASSLGGETNEKLFF.

The chain is built from TRBV19 and TRBJ1-1; D call uncertain. Trimming stripped 1 base from V and 5 bases from J, with 8 bases between. CDR3 size: 13 residues. Germline CDR1 and CDR2: LNHDA and SQIVND (reference sequence). For the CDR3, the DNA is TGTGCCAGTAGTATAGCGAGGCAAACTGAAGCTTTCTTT. Its translation is CASSIARQTEAFF.

The chain links TRBV7-9 to TRBJ1-4; D is unclear. CDR1 and CDR2 (germline): SEHNR, FQNEAQ (reference sequence). The CDR3 has 13 residues. V lost 5 bases and J lost 2, with 6 bases in between. Here the CDR3 reads CASSQDTNEKLFF. CDR3 DNA: TGTGCCAGCAGCCAGGATACTAATGAAAAACTGTTTTTT.